This T cell receptor (beta chain) is drawn from a study of beta chain features in type 1 diabetes. Study results and caveats: Any HLA type influence on TCRB rearrangement was left unresolved here. All four CD4+ subsets from Type 1 diabetes patients carried moderately but significantly shorter TCRB CDR3s. Insertions were fewer and deletions more numerous at VDJ junctions in type 1 diabetes patients.

Via the markers CD45RO/CCR7/CD25/CD127/CD95/CD27, stem cell-like memory, regulatory, central memory and naive CD4+ cells were sorted. Purity above 95% was achieved in all sorted populations. This clone turned up a few times. Its antigen is not known. Germline CDR1 KGHSH, CDR2 LQKENI. This CDR3 has 14 residues. Trimming stripped 3 bases from V and 6 bases from J, with 15 bases between. Sequenced material consisted of expressed TCRB transcripts (all of the isolated RNA was reverse transcribed). Assay used: immunoSEQ multiplex PCR; TCRdb lists only in-frame clones, some missing. The sample lists about 650,000 clones; 9.5% to 15% were seen once.

Sequencing was carried out using naive CD4+ T cells from blood. The chain links TRBV18 to TRBJ2-7; D may be TRBD2 (6 bases). The receptor was derived from a man between 25 and 39 years old with type 1 diabetes. CDR3 loop: CASSPPGVPAEQYF. The CDR3 DNA follows: TGTGCCAGCTCACCCCCGGGGGTACCTGCCGAGCAGTACTTC.